Below are 3 T cell receptor beta chains sequenced from a single sample in a study of blood T cell repertoires in COVID-19. Assay used: immunoSEQ multiplex PCR; TCRdb lists only in-frame clones, some missing. The table lists 110,000 or so clones, over 75% of them singletons. What was sequenced was peripheral blood. Every receptor here comes from a man aged 50 to 60 with acute or convalescent COVID-19.

V and J are TRBV7-2 and TRBJ2-3, with D possibly being TRBD2 (5 bases). Per germline, CDR1 SGHTA and CDR2 FQGNSA. The CDR3 is 15 amino acids. V dropped 2 bases and J dropped 4 bases, with 13 bases sitting between them. The CDR3 reads CASSLLSGSADTQYF. Written as DNA, the CDR3 is TGTGCCAGCAGCTTACTATCGGGGTCCGCAGATACGCAGTATTTT.

This chain uses TRBV4-1 with TRBJ2-7; TRBD1 agrees at 8 bases. Germline CDR1 reads MGHRA; CDR2 reads YSYEKL. This CDR3 comprises 15 residues. Losses at the gene ends were 2 bases for V and 2 bases for J; bases not matched to a gene: 5. This chain's CDR3 is CASSQRTGTTYEQYF. The CDR3 coding sequence is TGCGCCAGCAGCCAAAGGACAGGGACCACCTACGAGCAGTACTTC.

CDR3 sequence reads: CASSLHERGLGNEQYF. The CDR3 nucleotides read TGTGCCAGCAGCCTCCATGAGAGGGGGCTCGGGAACGAGCAGTACTTC. J is TRBJ2-7 and V is TRBV7-3; 7 positions agree with TRBD1. From germline, CDR1 is SGHTA and CDR2 FQGTGA. This CDR3 comprises 16 residues. J was trimmed by 5 bases and V by 5 bases; bases with no gene match: 15.